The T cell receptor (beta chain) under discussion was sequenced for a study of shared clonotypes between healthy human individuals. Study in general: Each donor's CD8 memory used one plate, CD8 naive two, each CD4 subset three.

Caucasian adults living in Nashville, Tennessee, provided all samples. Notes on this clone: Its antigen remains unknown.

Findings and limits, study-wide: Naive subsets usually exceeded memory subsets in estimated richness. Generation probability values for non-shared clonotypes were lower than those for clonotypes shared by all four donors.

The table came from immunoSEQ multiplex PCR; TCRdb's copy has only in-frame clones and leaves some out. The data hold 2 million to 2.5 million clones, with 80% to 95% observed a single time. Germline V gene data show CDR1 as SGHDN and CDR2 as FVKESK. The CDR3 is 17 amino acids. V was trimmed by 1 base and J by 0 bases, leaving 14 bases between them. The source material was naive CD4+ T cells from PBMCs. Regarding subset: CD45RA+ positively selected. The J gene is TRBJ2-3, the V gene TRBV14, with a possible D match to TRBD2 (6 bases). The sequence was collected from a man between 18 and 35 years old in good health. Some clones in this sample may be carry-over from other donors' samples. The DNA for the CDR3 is TGTGCCAGCAGCCAAGTCCGGGGGATACCTAGCACAGATACGCAGTATTTT. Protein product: CASSQVRGIPSTDTQYF.